A selection of T cell receptor beta chains follows, all from one sample in a study of shared clonotypes between healthy human individuals. TCRdb's table, derived via immunoSEQ multiplex PCR, lists solely in-frame clones and lacks some. The profile shows approximately 1.5 million clones, under 99% of them singletons. Input material: naive CD4+ T cells sorted from blood. The receptors here all came from a man aged 25 to 40 in good health. Both conserved end residues are part of each CDR3. The D gene is left open where the match is weak. Clone size is shown for a subset of rows, as once, few, many or a class of expanded clone.

size,V,D,length,J,CDR3,DNA
-,TRBV5-1,-,17,TRBJ2-3,CASSLEGHLLGADTQYF,TGCGCCAGCAGCTTGGAGGGACACCTCTTAGGGGCAGATACGCAGTATTTT
-,TRBV18,-,16,TRBJ1-3,CASSPQGPISGNTIYF,TGTGCCAGCTCACCTCAGGGTCCCATCTCTGGAAACACCATATATTTT
-,TRBV19,TRBD2,17,TRBJ2-3,CASSIRLAGGPTDTQYF,TGTGCCAGTAGTATCCGACTAGCGGGAGGGCCCACAGATACGCAGTATTTT
-,TRBV18,-,15,TRBJ1-2,CASSPPGGRNYGYTF,TGTGCCAGCTCACCACCGGGGGGTAGGAACTATGGCTACACCTTC
-,TRBV5-6,-,15,TRBJ2-2,CASSLPGQNTGELFF,TGTGCCAGCAGCTTACCGGGACAGAACACCGGGGAGCTGTTTTTT
once,TRBV5-5,TRBD1,14,TRBJ1-4,CASSQQGSGEKLFF,TGTGCCAGCAGTCAACAGGGGAGTGGGGAAAAACTGTTTTTT
-,TRBV9,-,14,TRBJ2-7,CASSARTNSYEQYF,TGTGCCAGCAGCGCGCGGACAAATTCCTACGAGCAGTACTTC
-,TRBV7-2,-,16,TRBJ2-2,CASSFSGGRGAGELFF,TGTGCCAGCAGCTTTTCTGGGGGCAGAGGCGCCGGGGAGCTGTTTTTT
once,TRBV5-1,-,15,TRBJ2-5,CASSYQGAGQETQYF,TGCGCCAGCAGCTATCAAGGGGCGGGTCAAGAGACCCAGTACTTC
-,TRBV2,TRBD1,14,TRBJ1-1,CASRDRELNTEAFF,TGTGCCAGCAGGGACAGGGAGTTGAACACTGAAGCTTTCTTT
-,TRBV18,-,14,TRBJ2-7,CASSPQGLSYEQYF,TGTGCCAGCTCACCACAGGGTCTCAGTTACGAGCAGTACTTC
-,TRBV27,TRBD2,15,TRBJ2-5,CASRPLAGLQGTQYF,TGTGCCAGCAGACCCCTAGCGGGCCTACAAGGGACCCAGTACTTC
-,TRBV11-3,-,16,TRBJ2-1,CASSLGRGTPYNEQFF,TGTGCCAGCAGCTTAGGTCGGGGGACCCCATACAATGAGCAGTTCTTC
-,TRBV2,-,16,TRBJ1-2,CASSETKVRVPNGYTF,TGTGCCAGCAGTGAAACGAAGGTACGGGTACCTAATGGCTACACCTTC
-,TRBV5-4,-,14,TRBJ2-3,CASSLYGGGNTQYF,TGTGCCAGCAGCCTTTACGGGGGCGGGAATACGCAGTATTTT
-,TRBV28,-,14,TRBJ1-5,CASSLIQAVQPQHF,TGTGCCAGCAGTTTGATCCAGGCCGTTCAGCCCCAGCATTTT
-,TRBV5-5,TRBD1,16,TRBJ1-2,CASRPRTGGLDYGYTF,TGTGCCAGCAGACCCAGGACAGGGGGGTTAGACTACGGCTACACCTTC
-,TRBV7-2,TRBD2,16,TRBJ2-3,CASSLVITPGGDTQYF,TGTGCCAGCAGCTTAGTGATTACACCGGGAGGAGATACGCAGTATTTT
-,TRBV7-8,-,15,TRBJ2-1,CASSLAGVSYNEQFF,TGTGCCAGCAGCTTAGCGGGAGTCTCCTACAATGAGCAGTTCTTC
-,TRBV5-1,-,16,TRBJ2-1,CASSLGEIRSYNEQFF,TGCGCCAGCAGCTTGGGGGAGATTCGTTCCTACAATGAGCAGTTCTTC
-,TRBV6-6,-,13,TRBJ2-2,CASVGSNTGELFF,TGTGCCAGCGTTGGGAGTAACACCGGGGAGCTGTTTTTT
-,TRBV9,-,17,TRBJ1-5,CASSYLGVTSGIQPQHF,TGTGCCAGCAGTTACTTAGGGGTAACCTCCGGTATTCAGCCCCAGCATTTT
-,TRBV25-1,-,16,TRBJ2-7,CASSEYEGTGVYEQYF,TGTGCCAGCAGTGAATATGAAGGGACGGGGGTCTACGAGCAGTACTTC
once,TRBV12-5,TRBD2,15,TRBJ2-5,CASGLEGGRGETQYF,TGTGCTAGTGGTTTGGAAGGCGGGAGGGGAGAGACCCAGTACTTC
-,TRBV5-1,TRBD1,14,TRBJ1-1,CASSQPGRGTEAFF,TGCGCCAGCTCACAACCGGGCAGGGGGACTGAAGCTTTCTTT
-,TRBV11-2,-,16,TRBJ1-4,CASSPRPIPPNEKLFF,TGTGCCAGCAGCCCACGTCCTATACCGCCTAATGAAAAACTGTTTTTT
-,TRBV7-8,TRBD1,16,TRBJ2-3,CASSPRTGGLTDTQYF,TGTGCCAGCAGCCCCCGGACAGGGGGCTTAACAGATACGCAGTATTTT
-,TRBV18,-,15,TRBJ2-7,CASSPPSQIGYEQYF,TGTGCCAGCTCACCACCGTCACAAATAGGGTACGAGCAGTACTTC
-,TRBV10-3,TRBD1,16,TRBJ2-2,CAISENRGFDTGELFF,TGTGCCATCAGTGAAAACAGGGGGTTCGATACCGGGGAGCTGTTTTTT
-,TRBV2,-,11,TRBJ1-4,CASSEMAKLFF,TGTGCCAGCAGTGAAATGGCAAAACTGTTTTTT
-,TRBV29-1,-,15,TRBJ2-7,CSVEMEGSARRGQYF,TGCAGCGTTGAAATGGAGGGATCAGCGAGAAGAGGGCAGTACTTC
-,TRBV5-5,-,15,TRBJ2-7,CASSARPGPSYEQYF,TGTGCCAGCAGCGCAAGGCCAGGTCCGTCCTACGAGCAGTACTTC
-,TRBV5-4,TRBD2,16,TRBJ2-3,CASSPPGRELGDTQYF,TGTGCCAGCAGCCCACCGGGGCGGGAGTTAGGAGATACGCAGTATTTT
-,TRBV5-4,-,15,TRBJ2-7,CASSQPRGDSYEQYF,TGTGCCAGCAGCCAACCGAGAGGCGACTCCTACGAGCAGTACTTC
-,TRBV5-1,TRBD2,15,TRBJ2-7,CASSLETSGSYEQYF,TGCGCCAGCAGCTTGGAGACTAGCGGGAGCTACGAGCAGTACTTC
-,TRBV9,-,14,TRBJ2-3,CASSSRTSTDTQYF,TGTGCCAGCAGCTCTCGGACTAGCACAGATACGCAGTATTTT
-,TRBV4-3,-,13,TRBJ1-5,CASSQERNQPQHF,TGCGCCAGCAGCCAAGAACGGAATCAGCCCCAGCATTTT
-,TRBV27,-,13,TRBJ2-7,CASAGVPYYEQYF,TGTGCCAGCGCCGGGGTCCCCTACTACGAGCAGTACTTC
-,TRBV11-2,TRBD2,12,TRBJ2-7,CASSPTAGVQYF,TGTGCCAGCAGCCCAACAGCGGGAGTGCAGTACTTC
-,TRBV5-1,-,15,TRBJ1-1,CASSLGAGRNTEAFF,TGCGCCAGCAGCTTGGGTGCAGGGCGGAACACTGAAGCTTTCTTT
-,TRBV7-9,TRBD1,13,TRBJ1-1,CASSQLDRAVAFF,TGTGCCAGCAGCCAACTGGACAGGGCGGTCGCTTTCTTT
-,TRBV18,TRBD2,13,TRBJ2-1,CASSVIAGDEQFF,TGTGCCAGCTCAGTGATAGCGGGAGATGAGCAGTTCTTC
-,TRBV4-3,-,14,TRBJ1-1,CASSQEARGAEAFF,TGCGCCAGCAGCCAAGAGGCGAGGGGTGCTGAAGCTTTCTTT
-,TRBV29-1,TRBD2,17,TRBJ2-3,CSVARLGLAGGTDTQYF,TGCAGCGTTGCCCGGCTAGGCCTAGCGGGAGGCACAGATACGCAGTATTTT
-,TRBV25-1,-,14,TRBJ1-1,CASSVDSSNTEAFF,TGTGCCAGCAGTGTAGACAGCTCGAACACTGAAGCTTTCTTT